This T cell receptor (beta chain) was identified in a study of regulatory and conventional T cells in RAG deficiency. On this clone: The antigen is not known.

Sequenced by immunoSEQ multiplex PCR; TCRdb stores in-frame clones only, minus some. The profile covers under 15,000 clones, with roughly 95% appearing a single time and approximately 1.5% taken by the ten largest. Overall study findings and caveats: Shannon entropy was markedly lower and Simpson indices higher in RAG-deficient patients than control T-cell subsets. Omenn patients showed >90% Treg-Tconv overlap and shorter CDR3 lengths. Omenn CD25-high CD127-low cells may be activated cells, not true Tregs.

The sorted regulatory T cells were CD4+, CD25-high and CD127-low, with genomic DNA sequenced. This CDR3 contains 15 residues. V was clipped by 4 bases and J by 13 bases; unmatched bases: 13. CDR1 is LNHNV and CDR2 is YYDKDF in the germline V gene (reference sequence). Another study also made use of these data, one on regulatory T cells. This second report adds: Primers: 52 TRBV forward and 13 TRBJ reverse. Skewed V and J usage and few unique V-J pairs marked patient repertoires, most in Tregs.

The receptor was isolated from a human donor in good health. The V gene is TRBV15, the J gene TRBJ1-6, with TRBD1 matching 7 bases. Sequencing was carried out using CD127- CD25+ CD4+ Tregs sorted from blood. The CDR3 loop is CATSNLGQPISPLHF. CDR3 sequence (DNA): TGTGCCACCAGCAACCTGGGACAGCCTATAAGTCCCCTCCACTTT.